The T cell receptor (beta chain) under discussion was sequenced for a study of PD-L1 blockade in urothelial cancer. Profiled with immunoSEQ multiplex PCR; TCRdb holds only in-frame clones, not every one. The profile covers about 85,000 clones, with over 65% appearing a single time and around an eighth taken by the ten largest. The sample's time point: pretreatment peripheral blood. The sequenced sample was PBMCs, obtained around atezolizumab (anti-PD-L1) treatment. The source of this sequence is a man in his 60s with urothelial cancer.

CDR3 amino acids: CAISDTSYQETQYF. The CDR3 region has the DNA TGTGCCATCTCGGACACCTCGTACCAAGAGACCCAGTACTTC. V gene TRBV10-3 combines with J gene TRBJ2-5; weak D call: TRBD1 (5 bases). The germline CDR1 and CDR2 sequences are ENHRY and SYGVKD. The V and J ends lost 8 bases and 0 bases respectively, with 13 bases between them. CDR3 length: 14 residues.